The clone carrying this TCR beta chain has just a few counts. Its antigen is unknown. Sequence at one end of the junction differs from germline and may be a read error. This entry comes from a study of T cells in Graves' hyperthyroidism and ophthalmopathy. Overall study findings and caveats: Ophthalmopathy was separated from stable hyperthyroidism by a 13 V-J model.

Lactation, pregnancy, other autoimmune disease or uncontrolled infection excluded patients. Diagnoses were made from clinical symptoms, serum measures (thyroxine and TRAb), thyroid ultrasound and orbital computed tomography. The blood sample dates from first hyperthyroidism diagnosis, preceding any ophthalmopathy symptoms. TCR beta CDR3 regions were amplified from RNA. HTBI primers were the set used in a first-round RT-PCR of the TCR CDR3. From the multiplex PCR reads, TCRdb called clonotypes with MiXCR, one entry per CDR3 protein. Here the sample spans 650,000 to 850,000 distinct CDR3 sequences, around 20% being singletons. The sequence derives from a woman aged 45-59 years with Graves' hyperthyroidism that later progressed to Graves' ophthalmopathy. Material for sequencing was blood.

Here the CDR3 DNA reads TGTGCCAGCATCCAAGAGGCTAGAGGGATAGTAACTAATGAAAAACTGTTTTTT. This codes for CASIQEARGIVTNEKLFF. The chain links TRBV3-1 to TRBJ1-4; D gene uncertain. CDR1 and CDR2 from the germline V gene are LGHDT and YNNKEL (reference sequence). This CDR3 region has 18 residues.